The 17 T cell receptor beta chains in this list originate from one sample, sequenced in a study of shared clonotypes between healthy human individuals. Repertoires were generated with immunoSEQ multiplex PCR, while TCRdb's copy carries only in-frame clones and drops some. The sample contains roughly 2.5 million clones, roughly nine tenths of which appear only once. The specimen was naive CD4+ T cells sorted from blood. The sample's subset: CD45RA+ positively selected. The source is a man aged 18 to 29 in good health.

The J gene is TRBJ1-2, the V gene TRBV5-8; 9 nucleotides agree with TRBD1. The CDR3 loop spans 14 amino acids. Germline-derived CDR1 and CDR2 are SGHTS and YDEGEE. Trimming at V came to 6 bases and at J to 4 bases, leaving 7 bases not matched to a gene. The DNA for the CDR3 is TGTGCCAGCAACTACCGGGACAGGGCCTATGGCTACACCTTC. This translates into CASNYRDRAYGYTF.

The table lists this clone with a count of one. This chain uses TRBV5-4 with TRBJ2-5; D gene ambiguous. The germline gives CDR1 SGHNT, CDR2 YYREEE (reference sequence). Trimming shortened V by 0 bases and J by 0 bases, and 3 bases separated the two germline ends. This CDR3 contains 13 residues. CDR3 sequence: CASSLAYQETQYF. The CDR3 DNA sequence: TGTGCCAGCAGCTTGGCCTACCAAGAGACCCAGTACTTC.

This clone has a single count. Other nucleotide sequences from this sample produce the same CDR3. J is TRBJ1-2 and V is TRBV7-2, with 7 positions matching TRBD1. V was pared by 5 bases and J by 4 bases, with 4 bases of the junction left unmatched. The CDR3 has 13 amino acids. Germline-derived CDR1 and CDR2 are SGHTA and FQGNSA. The CDR3 sequence is CASSPQGGYGYTF. In nucleotides, the CDR3 is TGTGCCAGCAGCCCGCAGGGGGGCTATGGCTACACCTTC.

This rearrangement joins TRBV21-1 to TRBJ2-7; whether TRBD1, the table's D call, matches the DNA was not checked. TRBV21-1 is marked as a pseudogene. The CDR3 runs 17 residues. CDR3 DNA sequence: TGTGCCAGCAGCAAAGCGCAGGGGACAGGTTACTCCTACGAGCAGTACTTC. Its protein is CASSKAQGTGYSYEQYF.

The chain couples TRBV19 to TRBJ2-5; maybe TRBD1 (5 bases). The CDR3 sequence is 13 residues long. Germline CDR1 LNHDA, CDR2 SQIVND (reference sequence). V was pared by 3 bases and J by 7 bases, with 12 bases between. DNA for the CDR3: TGTGCCAGTAGTATCGCAGGGATCGGGACCCAGTACTTC. It codes for CASSIAGIGTQYF.

Turning to this clone: The same CDR3 also results from other DNA sequences found in this sample. The CDR3 DNA is TGTGCCAGCAGTGACAGGGGCTATGGCTACACCTTC. Protein product: CASSDRGYGYTF. The V and J genes are TRBV2 and TRBJ1-2, with TRBD1 as a possible D gene (6 bases). Germline values: CDR1 SNHLY, CDR2 FYNNEI. The CDR3 spans 12 residues. V gave up 3 bases and J gave up 4 bases, with 6 bases separating them.

The rearrangement links TRBV6-5 to TRBJ1-3; D not certain. The CDR3 runs to 14 residues. Germline V gene sequence: CDR1 MNHEY, CDR2 SVGAGI. V was trimmed by 5 bases and J by 3 bases, leaving 11 bases between them. CDR3 region: CASSLTEGGNTIYF. CDR3 DNA sequence: TGTGCCAGCAGTCTAACCGAGGGTGGAAACACCATATATTTT.

Here the CDR3 DNA reads TGTGCCAGCAGTGATCGGGTGGTAGCGGGAGGAGAGACCCAGTACTTC. Translating it yields CASSDRVVAGGETQYF. The chain links TRBV25-1 to TRBJ2-5; 10 positions match TRBD2. The CDR3 covers 16 residues. Germline values: CDR1 MGHDK, CDR2 SYGVNS. V lost 3 bases, J lost 4 bases, and 8 bases stayed unmatched.

This clone was seen only once. The chain employs TRBV19 and TRBJ2-1; tentative D call: TRBD2 (6 bases). CDR3 length equals 14 residues. From germline, CDR1 is LNHDA and CDR2 SQIVND (reference sequence). V lost 7 bases and J 6 bases, leaving 16 bases between the germline ends. DNA for the CDR3: TGTGCCAGTACCCATACCTCGGGGGTCAATGAGCAGTTCTTC. Protein: CASTHTSGVNEQFF.

Note on this clone: At one of its ends the junction is not consistent with the germline gene, which may arise from a read error. This rearrangement joins TRBV7-7 to TRBJ2-2; TRBD2 matches at 7 bases. Germline CDR1 SSHAT, CDR2 FNYEAQ (reference sequence). The CDR3 totals 15 residues. The CDR3 coding sequence is TGTGCTAGCAGCTTACAAAGCGGGATCACCGGGGAGCTGTTTTTT. As protein: CASSLQSGITGELFF.

CDR3 region: CASSLRRQSYEQYF. As DNA, the CDR3 is TGTGCCAGCAGTTTGCGCAGGCAATCCTACGAGCAGTACTTC. J is TRBJ2-7 and V is TRBV27; D gene uncertain. The CDR3 runs 14 residues. Germline lookup yields CDR1 MNHEY and CDR2 SMNVEV (reference sequence). Trimming took off 3 bases at V and 1 base at J, with 10 bases between the two ends.

This chain uses TRBV10-3 with TRBJ1-4; 8 bases map to TRBD1. Germline trimming cut 3 bases from V and 14 bases from J; bases unmatched to any gene: 2. The CDR3 totals 11 residues. Germline V CDR1 and CDR2: ENHRY, SYGVKD. In DNA, the CDR3 is TGTGCCATCAGTGACGGGACAGGTCTGTTTTTT. Translating gives CAISDGTGLFF.

The rearrangement uses TRBV7-2 and TRBJ2-7; D might be TRBD1 (6 bases). Trimming pared 5 bases from V and 6 bases from J, leaving 14 bases between. CDR3 length: 13 amino acids. CDR1 is SGHTA and CDR2 is FQGNSA in the germline V gene. CDR3 amino acids: CASSGHRESEQYF. The CDR3 DNA is TGTGCCAGCAGCGGGCACAGGGAAAGCGAGCAGTACTTC.

The chain couples TRBV29-1 to TRBJ2-1; weak D call: TRBD1 (6 bases). CDR1 and CDR2 from the germline V gene are SQVTM and ANQGSEA. V was cut by 7 bases and J by 12 bases, with 19 bases left in between. This CDR3 comprises 12 residues. CDR3 sequence reads: CSAPRSGDGQFF. The CDR3 region has the DNA TGCAGCGCCCCTCGGTCAGGGGATGGGCAGTTCTTC.

As concerns this clone: At the DNA level, this CDR3 is encoded by other sequences in the same sample as well. V and J are TRBV19 and TRBJ2-3, with D hard to call. V dropped 3 bases and J dropped 0 bases, with 1 base sitting between them. The CDR3 runs 12 residues. The germline V gene encodes CDR1 LNHDA and CDR2 SQIVND (reference sequence). CDR3 amino acids: CASSMSTDTQYF. The CDR3 DNA reads as TGTGCCAGTAGTATGAGCACAGATACGCAGTATTTT.

Notes on this clone: The sample has other DNA sequences that encode this CDR3 too. The CDR3 sequence: CASSFTDTQYF. The CDR3 bases are TGTGCCAGCAGCTTCACGGATACGCAGTATTTT. This chain connects TRBV2 to TRBJ2-3; D gene unclear. CDR3 size: 11 residues. Trimming left V 6 bases short and J 6 bases short, with 7 bases between. CDR1 is SNHLY, CDR2 FYNNEI, per germline. The complete variable domain, with remaining parts taken from reference TRBV2 and TRBJ2-3, reads EPEVTQTPSHQVTQMGQEVILRCVPISNHLYFYWYRQILGQKVEFLVSFYNNEISEKSEIFDDQFSVERPDGSNFTLKIRSTKLEDSAMYFCASSFTDTQYFGPGTRLTVL.

V is TRBV29-1 and J is TRBJ1-2; TRBD1 matches at 8 bases. In germline, CDR1 is SQVTM, CDR2 ANQGSEA. Trimming cost V 8 bases and J 6 bases; bases outside gene matches: 8. This CDR3 has 12 amino acids. CDR3 sequence (DNA): TGCAGCACCCGACAGGGGAAGGATGGCTACACCTTC. Translation gives CSTRQGKDGYTF.